The rows below give T cell receptor beta chains drawn from one sample of a study of human T cells and chemical hapten exposure. TCRdb passed the RACE reads through MiXCR, listing each CDR3 protein once. The sample contains fewer than 500,000 distinct CDR3 sequences, roughly 4.8% of which appear only once. The sample in question was whole blood, obtained in connection with sensitization to the hapten diphenylcyclopropenone (DPC). The receptors shown here come from a woman aged 45-59 years with alopecia areata. Some clones in this sample may be carry-over from other donors' samples. Each CDR3 is given with its conserved first and last residue. A D gene is named only where the DNA matches it firmly. Rows give clone size only sometimes, using once, few, many, or a class for an expanded clone.

d_gene	abundance	v_gene	j_gene	CDR3aa	CDR3nt
TRBD2	few	TRBV27	TRBJ2-3	CASSLSTSGTGTDTQYF	TGTGCCAGCAGTTTATCGACTAGCGGGACCGGCACAGATACGCAGTATTTT
NA	many	TRBV7-2	TRBJ1-1	CASSVNTEAFF	TGTGCCAGCAGCGTGAACACTGAAGCTTTCTTT
TRBD2	many	TRBV7-9	TRBJ2-7	CASSSGLAEGYEQYF	TGTGCCAGCAGCTCGGGACTAGCGGAGGGGTACGAGCAGTACTTC
NA	many	TRBV6-2/TRBV6-3	TRBJ1-5	CASSRDLTGPKPQHF	TGTGCCAGCAGCCGAGACCTGACAGGCCCCAAGCCCCAGCATTTT
NA	many	TRBV10-3	TRBJ2-1	CAISTGEGHNEQFF	TGTGCCATCAGTACAGGGGAGGGCCACAATGAGCAGTTCTTC
TRBD2	NA	TRBV3-1	TRBJ2-2	CASSRSSGGNTGELFF	TGTGCCAGCAGTCGGTCTAGCGGGGGGAACACCGGGGAGCTGTTTTTT
TRBD1	few	TRBV20-1	TRBJ2-3	CSARPYRTGTSDTQYF	TGCAGTGCTAGACCGTATAGGACAGGAACATCAGATACGCAGTATTTT
NA	many	TRBV4-3	TRBJ2-1	CASSQGAGNTYNEQFF	TGCGCCAGCAGCCAAGGAGCGGGCAACACCTACAATGAGCAGTTCTTC
NA	many	TRBV3-1	TRBJ1-1	CASSQDKGTEAFF	TGTGCCAGCAGCCAAGATAAGGGTACTGAAGCTTTCTTT
NA	few	TRBV12-3/TRBV12-4	TRBJ1-5	CASGVISNQPQHF	TGTGCCAGCGGGGTTATTAGCAATCAGCCCCAGCATTTT
TRBD1	many	TRBV6-1	TRBJ1-5	CASSRDRGWSQPQHF	TGTGCCAGCAGCCGAGACAGGGGATGGAGTCAGCCCCAGCATTTT
TRBD1	many	TRBV27	TRBJ2-7	CASRPAGGQGAGEQYF	TGTGCCAGCAGACCGGCAGGGGGACAGGGGGCCGGGGAGCAGTACTTC
NA	many	TRBV2	TRBJ1-1	CASSYGEVNTEAFF	TGTGCCAGCAGTTATGGGGAGGTGAACACTGAAGCTTTCTTT
NA	many	TRBV3-1	TRBJ2-1	CASSPRGMGSYNEQFF	TGTGCCAGCAGTCCCAGGGGAATGGGATCCTACAATGAGCAGTTCTTC
NA	many	TRBV7-2	TRBJ2-5	CASSLNKKETQYF	TGTGCCAGCAGCTTAAACAAAAAAGAGACCCAGTACTTC
NA	few	TRBV7-9	TRBJ1-3	CASGSQRGSSGNTIYF	TGTGCCAGCGGTTCCCAACGAGGGTCCTCTGGAAACACCATATATTTT
NA	many	TRBV2	TRBJ1-5	CASSEAGGIQPQHF	TGTGCCAGCAGTGAAGCGGGGGGAATTCAGCCCCAGCATTTT
NA	NA	TRBV6-5	TRBJ1-6	CASSYVRGGNSPLHF	TGTGCCAGCAGTTACGTTCGTGGTGGAAATTCACCCCTCCACTTT
NA	once	TRBV6-1	TRBJ2-7	CASTGTPEVAYEQYF	TGTGCCAGCACCGGGACACCTGAAGTAGCCTACGAGCAGTACTTC
NA	NA	TRBV20-1	TRBJ2-1	CSAPTSFGDEQFF	TGCAGTGCTCCTACTAGTTTTGGCGATGAGCAGTTCTTC
NA	NA	TRBV19	TRBJ2-1	CASRTTGGPLDEQFF	TGTGCCAGTAGAACCACGGGGGGCCCTCTTGATGAGCAGTTCTTC
NA	many	TRBV10-3	TRBJ2-2	CAISESVLAGELFF	TGTGCCATCAGTGAGTCAGTCCTAGCCGGGGAGCTGTTTTTT
TRBD1	NA	TRBV7-2	TRBJ1-5	CASSLTATGGNQPQHF	TGTGCCAGCAGCTTGACGGCCACAGGGGGCAATCAGCCCCAGCATTTT
NA	many	TRBV30	TRBJ2-1	CAWLEAPGEQFF	TGTGCCTGGCTTGAGGCCCCAGGAGAGCAGTTCTTC
NA	many	TRBV2	TRBJ1-1	CASSVVNTEAFF	TGTGCCAGCAGTGTGGTGAACACTGAAGCTTTCTTT
NA	many	TRBV6-1	TRBJ1-1	CAIQTGNTEAFF	TGTGCCATTCAGACAGGGAACACTGAAGCTTTCTTT
NA	many	TRBV7-9	TRBJ2-2	CASSLRDINTGELFF	TGTGCCAGCAGCCTCCGGGACATTAACACCGGGGAGCTGTTTTTT
NA	many	TRBV19	TRBJ2-1	CASSDSYNEQFF	TGTGCCAGTTCCGACTCGTACAATGAGCAGTTCTTC
NA	few	TRBV11-2	TRBJ2-1	CASSLRALAAFYNEQFF	TGTGCCAGCAGCTTAAGGGCGCTGGCGGCGTTCTACAATGAGCAGTTCTTC
NA	many	TRBV13	TRBJ2-7	CASSLRQSSYEQYF	TGTGCCAGCAGCTTACGACAGAGCTCCTACGAGCAGTACTTC
NA	few	TRBV5-8	TRBJ1-1	CASSLAIGYTEAFF	TGTGCCAGCAGCTTGGCCATAGGGTACACTGAAGCTTTCTTT
NA	NA	TRBV5-4	TRBJ1-1	CASSPARSNTEAFF	TGTGCCAGCAGCCCGGCTAGATCGAACACTGAAGCTTTCTTT
NA	few	TRBV5-4	TRBJ2-1	CASTIGGADEQFF	TGTGCCAGCACCATTGGGGGGGCCGATGAGCAGTTCTTC
TRBD2	many	TRBV7-9	TRBJ2-7	CASSLGLAGGSYEQYF	TGTGCCAGCAGCTTAGGACTAGCGGGAGGATCCTACGAGCAGTACTTC
TRBD2	NA	TRBV27	TRBJ2-3	CASSFSYLGLAGGGSSTDTQYF	TGTGCCAGCAGTTTTTCCTACCTTGGACTAGCGGGAGGTGGTTCTAGCACAGATACGCAGTATTTT
NA	few	TRBV4-2	TRBJ2-3	CASSQDGGSDTQYF	TGTGCCAGCAGCCAAGATGGGGGTTCAGATACGCAGTATTTT
NA	few	TRBV29-1	TRBJ2-7	CSAGDHSYEQYF	TGCAGCGCAGGGGACCACTCCTACGAGCAGTACTTC
TRBD1	few	TRBV5-1	TRBJ1-1	CASSSLDRDTEAFF	TGCGCCAGCAGCTCCCTGGACAGGGACACTGAAGCTTTCTTT
NA	many	TRBV12-3/TRBV12-4	TRBJ2-1	CASSWRNEQFF	TGTGCCAGCAGTTGGCGGAATGAGCAGTTCTTC
TRBD2	many	TRBV20-1	TRBJ2-3	CSAATSGGSTDTQYF	TGCAGTGCAGCTACTAGCGGGGGAAGCACAGATACGCAGTATTTT
TRBD1	many	TRBV7-2	TRBJ2-1	CAIGQGSGGEQFF	TGTGCCATAGGACAGGGTAGCGGTGGTGAGCAGTTCTTC
TRBD1	many	TRBV25-1	TRBJ2-7	CASSAPTGVASYEQYF	TGTGCCAGCAGTGCCCCGACAGGGGTCGCCTCCTACGAGCAGTACTTC
NA	NA	TRBV28	TRBJ2-3	CASGIGLITDTQYF	TGTGCCAGCGGGATAGGGCTGATCACAGATACGCAGTATTTT
NA	many	TRBV27	TRBJ2-1	CASSAGWAYNEQFF	TGTGCCAGCAGTGCGGGGTGGGCCTACAATGAGCAGTTCTTC
NA	many	TRBV27	TRBJ2-1	CASRGYNEQFF	TGTGCCAGCAGGGGCTACAATGAGCAGTTCTTC
NA	many	TRBV6-2/TRBV6-3	TRBJ2-7	CASSPTLLYEQYF	TGTGCCAGCAGCCCGACTCTACTCTACGAGCAGTACTTC
NA	many	TRBV20-1	TRBJ1-5	CSASQGDQPQHF	TGCAGTGCTAGCCAAGGGGATCAGCCCCAGCATTTT
NA	few	TRBV6-2/TRBV6-3	TRBJ1-5	CASSYPHQPQHF	TGTGCCAGCAGTTACCCCCATCAGCCCCAGCATTTT
NA	NA	TRBV10-3	TRBJ2-5	CAIGSQETQYF	TGTGCCATCGGCTCCCAAGAGACCCAGTACTTC
TRBD2	NA	TRBV6-5	TRBJ2-3	CASSYTGGPGTDTQYF	TGTGCCAGCAGTTACACGGGAGGGCCCGGCACAGATACGCAGTATTTT
NA	NA	TRBV6-5	TRBJ2-7	CASSFFGTSASYEQYF	TGTGCCAGCAGTTTTTTCGGGACGTCGGCCTCCTACGAGCAGTACTTC
TRBD1	NA	TRBV19	TRBJ2-1	CASSIPGGENEQFF	TGTGCCAGTAGTATTCCAGGGGGAGAGAATGAGCAGTTCTTC
NA	few	TRBV20-1	TRBJ2-3	CSASIGNTQYF	TGCAGTGCTAGTATTGGGAATACGCAGTATTTT
NA	many	TRBV5-4	TRBJ2-2	CASRPNTGELFF	TGTGCCAGCAGACCGAACACCGGGGAGCTGTTTTTT
NA	NA	TRBV29-1	TRBJ1-2	CSVASGSGYTF	TGCAGCGTTGCGTCGGGGTCAGGCTACACCTTC
NA	many	TRBV13	TRBJ1-2	CASSLDLGERGYTF	TGTGCCAGCAGCTTAGATCTAGGGGAGCGCGGCTACACCTTC
NA	many	TRBV12-3/TRBV12-4	TRBJ2-7	CASSFSGGEQYF	TGTGCCAGCAGTTTTTCGGGTGGTGAGCAGTACTTC
NA	many	TRBV29-1	TRBJ2-6	CSVVTAPGANVLTF	TGCAGCGTGGTGACTGCCCCTGGGGCCAACGTCCTGACTTTC
NA	many	TRBV3-1	TRBJ2-7	CASSQEPTGGGSGPTFYEQYF	TGTGCCAGCAGCCAAGAGCCTACGGGGGGCGGGTCGGGCCCGACCTTCTACGAGCAGTACTTC
NA	few	TRBV7-8	TRBJ2-3	CASSLAAAHTDTQYF	TGTGCCAGCAGCTTAGCGGCGGCCCACACAGATACGCAGTATTTT